The 16 T cell receptor beta chains given below trace back to one sample, sequenced in a study of human T cells and chemical hapten exposure. TCRdb re-called the RACE reads through MiXCR, storing one row per CDR3 protein. The sample lists some 65,000 distinct CDR3 sequences, around 6.1% seen once, with 3% to 4% in the top ten. Documented time point: healthy volunteer bleed at 6 weeks. Researchers extracted total RNA from unfractionated whole blood. The material sequenced was whole blood. Source of these receptors: a female donor in good health. Some clones in this sample may be carry-over from other donors' samples.

This clonotype has only a few counts. The chain carries TRBV5-1 and TRBJ1-2, with a weak D call TRBD1 (5 bases). This CDR3 has 14 amino acids. Between the trimmed V and J ends, which lost 2 bases and 4 bases, there was a span of 12 bases. Germline CDR1 SGHRS, CDR2 YFSETQ. The DNA of the CDR3 is TGCGCCAGCAGCTTTACAGGTGGCACCTATGGCTACACCTTC. Translating it yields CASSFTGGTYGYTF. Complete variable domain (other parts from reference TRBV5-1 and TRBJ1-2): KAGVTQTPRYLIKTRGQQVTLSCSPISGHRSVSWYQQTPGQGLQFLFEYFSETQRNKGNFPGRFSGRQFSNSRSEMNVSTLELGDSALYLCASSFTGGTYGYTFGSGTRLTVV.

This sequence joins TRBV10-3 and TRBJ1-2; 7 nucleotides match TRBD1. The CDR3 loop spans 17 amino acids. The germline V gene encodes CDR1 ENHRY and CDR2 SYGVKD. V shed 2 bases, J shed 1 base, and the junction held 10 bases outside the gene matches. CDR3 sequence: CAISEPRGGLINYGYTF. CDR3 DNA: TGTGCCATCAGTGAGCCTCGAGGGGGCCTAATTAACTATGGCTACACCTTC.

The chain carries TRBV20-1 and TRBJ2-3, with 7 bases fitting TRBD2. The CDR3 extends over 15 amino acids. J gave up 4 bases and V 4 bases, and 11 bases lay outside the gene matches. The germline CDR1 and CDR2 sequences are DFQATT and SNEGSKA (reference sequence). The CDR3 is CSAKLIRTRADTQYF. CDR3 coding DNA: TGCAGTGCTAAACTGATTAGGACTAGGGCAGATACGCAGTATTTT.

Many counts were recorded for this clonotype. This chain connects TRBV29-1 to TRBJ1-1, with unresolved D. V lost 4 bases, J lost 2 bases, and 11 bases lay in between. Germline lookup yields CDR1 SQVTM and CDR2 ANQGSEA. The CDR3 consists of 13 residues. Here the CDR3 DNA reads TGCAGCGTTGTGGGTCAGTTAAACACTGAAGCTTTCTTT. It is translated as CSVVGQLNTEAFF.

In its sample, this clonotype was seen a few times. V is TRBV12-3 or TRBV12-4 and J is TRBJ2-1; D perhaps matches TRBD2 (6 bases). The length of the CDR3 is 14 residues. Trimming removed 3 bases at V and 6 bases at J, with 12 bases between. The CDR3 region has the DNA TGTGCCAGCAGTTTGCGGCAGGGAGGCAATGAGCAGTTCTTC. Its protein is CASSLRQGGNEQFF.

The rearrangement uses TRBV6-5 and TRBJ2-3; D gene ambiguous. CDR3 size: 12 residues. V dropped 5 bases and J dropped 5 bases, with 8 bases sitting between them. CDR1 is MNHEY and CDR2 is SVGAGI in the germline V gene. CDR3 region: CASSDLRDTQYF. As DNA, the CDR3 is TGTGCCAGCAGTGATCTGCGAGATACGCAGTATTTT.

This clonotype was seen repeatedly, ten times or more. This CDR3 reads CASSQKTGQETQYF. The CDR3 region has the DNA TGTGCCAGCAGCCAAAAGACAGGGCAAGAGACCCAGTACTTC. The rearrangement uses TRBV4-2 and TRBJ2-5, with 7 bases aligning to TRBD1. After removal of 2 bases from V and 2 bases from J, the junction contained 2 bases not matched to a gene. The germline V gene has CDR1 LGHNA and CDR2 YNFKEQ. The CDR3 spans 14 residues.

This clonotype has more than one count but fewer than ten. The J gene is TRBJ2-1, the V gene TRBV4-3; 11 bases match TRBD2. In germline, CDR1 is LGHNA, CDR2 YSLEER. This CDR3 spans 16 amino acids. The V and J ends lost 1 base and 10 bases, in that order; junction bases with no gene match: 9. The CDR3 DNA follows: TGCGCCAGCAGCCAAGGACTAGCGGGAAGGGCTAGGGAGCAGTTCTTC. Its translation: CASSQGLAGRAREQFF.

This clonotype has a count of ten or more. V usage is TRBV5-1 and J usage is TRBJ2-5; no definite D call. CDR1 and CDR2 (germline): SGHRS, YFSETQ. This CDR3 region has 17 residues. Trimming removed 4 bases at V and 2 bases at J, with 21 bases between. The CDR3 loop reads CASSVAQHTLQQETQYF. CDR3 DNA sequence: TGCGCCAGCAGCGTAGCCCAACACACCTTGCAACAAGAGACCCAGTACTTC.

The CDR3 DNA sequence: TGTGCCAGCAGTCGGACCCCTAGCGGGGTATACGAGCAGTACTTC. Its protein product is CASSRTPSGVYEQYF. This rearrangement joins TRBV28 to TRBJ2-7; 9 positions agree with TRBD2. Germline V gene sequence: CDR1 MDHEN, CDR2 SYDVKM. The CDR3 runs 15 residues. V lost 5 bases and J lost 4; bases outside the gene matches: 9. Full variable domain (rest looked up from reference TRBV28 and TRBJ2-7): DVKVTQSSRYLVKRTGEKVFLECVQDMDHENMFWYRQDPGLGLRLIYFSYDVKMKEKGDIPEGYSVSREKKERFSLILESASTNQTSMYLCASSRTPSGVYEQYFGPGTRLTVT.

This clonotype was found a few times. V usage is TRBV4-2 and J usage is TRBJ1-5, with a weak D call TRBD1 (5 bases). The CDR3 totals 16 residues. V was clipped by 0 bases and J by 4 bases, with 13 bases between them. Germline values: CDR1 LGHNA, CDR2 YNFKEQ. CDR3 coding DNA: TGTGCCAGCAGCCAAGAAGAAGGGGAGAGAAATCAGCCCCAGCATTTT. Its protein product is CASSQEEGERNQPQHF.

This clonotype was seen a handful of times. The chain carries TRBV2 and TRBJ2-3, with 8 bases identical to TRBD2. Germline CDR1 SNHLY, CDR2 FYNNEI. V dropped 8 bases and J dropped 2; count of bases not matched to a gene: 9. The CDR3 sequence is 15 residues long. CDR3 bases: TGTGCCAGCTCTGCAAACGGGAGGGACACAGATACGCAGTATTTT. Encoded protein: CASSANGRDTDTQYF. Combining the CDR3 with reference TRBV2 and TRBJ2-3 gives the whole variable domain EPEVTQTPSHQVTQMGQEVILRCVPISNHLYFYWYRQILGQKVEFLVSFYNNEISEKSEIFDDQFSVERPDGSNFTLKIRSTKLEDSAMYFCASSANGRDTDTQYFGPGTRLTVL.

Only a few counts were recorded for this clonotype. This chain links TRBV4-1 with TRBJ1-5, with unresolved D. The CDR3 spans 13 residues. V was shortened by 1 base and J by 1 base, with 2 bases between the two germline ends. CDR1 is MGHRA, CDR2 YSYEKL, per germline. This chain's CDR3 is CASSQASNQPQHF. The DNA of the CDR3 is TGCGCCAGCAGCCAAGCGAGCAATCAGCCCCAGCATTTT.

This clonotype has at least ten counts. This chain connects TRBV15 to TRBJ2-2, with D uncertain. Germline V gene sequence: CDR1 LNHNV, CDR2 YYDKDF (reference sequence). The germline V and J ends were trimmed by 0 bases and 0 bases, with 14 bases remaining between them. The CDR3 is made up of 18 amino acids. The CDR3: CATSRDLFGGPNTGELFF. For the CDR3, the DNA is TGTGCCACCAGCAGAGATCTCTTTGGTGGGCCGAACACCGGGGAGCTGTTTTTT.

The V call is TRBV28, the J call TRBJ2-5; maybe TRBD1 (6 bases). The V gene lost 7 bases and the J gene lost 0 bases, with 9 bases spanning the gap. The germline CDR1 and CDR2 sequences are MDHEN and SYDVKM. CDR3 length: 13 amino acids. The CDR3 sequence: CASTGTNQETQYF. The CDR3 bases are TGTGCCAGCACCGGGACAAACCAAGAGACCCAGTACTTC.

This clonotype has only a few counts. V is TRBV20-1 and J is TRBJ2-7; 8 nucleotides agree with TRBD1. The CDR3 is made up of 12 amino acids. The germline V gene has CDR1 DFQATT and CDR2 SNEGSKA (reference sequence). The trim removed 3 bases at V and 5 bases at J, leaving 3 bases unmatched. The CDR3 spells CSASDRGDEQYF. CDR3 coding DNA: TGCAGTGCTAGCGACAGGGGTGACGAGCAGTACTTC.